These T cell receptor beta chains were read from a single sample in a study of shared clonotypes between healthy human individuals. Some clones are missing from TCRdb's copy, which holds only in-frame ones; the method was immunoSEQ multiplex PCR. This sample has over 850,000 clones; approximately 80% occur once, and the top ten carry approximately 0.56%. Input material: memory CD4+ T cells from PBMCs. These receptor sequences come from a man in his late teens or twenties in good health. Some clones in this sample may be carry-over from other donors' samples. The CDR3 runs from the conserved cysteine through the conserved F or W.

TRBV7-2,CASSFRGGSHYEQYF
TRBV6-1,CASGNNFGGYTF
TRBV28,CASTPWAVGNTIYF
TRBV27,CASSLLAGGKNEQFF
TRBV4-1,CASSPAVRDSNYEQYF
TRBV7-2,CASSLLGRVDEQFF
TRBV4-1,CASSQADRSSYNEQFF
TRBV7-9,CASSYLLGDTQYF
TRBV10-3,CAISDGRRGQYF
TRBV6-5,CASSYSGQGNNEQFF
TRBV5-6,CASSFRQGNTEAFF
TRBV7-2,CASSPQGGGKTQYF
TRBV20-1,CSVANNEQFF
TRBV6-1,CASSEDPHVDTEAFF
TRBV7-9,CASSLAPSGTGELFF
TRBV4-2,CASSQGGLGEKLFF
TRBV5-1,CASSPQGFSGNTIYF
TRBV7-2,CASSSTFVLGELFF
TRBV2,CASRGNRYNYGYTF
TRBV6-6,CASSHGLAGVVEQFF
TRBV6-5,CASSYSELSHEQFF
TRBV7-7,CASSLDRGAEQYF
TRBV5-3,CARSQTGVDTDTQYF
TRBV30,CAWSVFGQGAKTEAFF
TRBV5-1,CASSLSPRGTDTQYF
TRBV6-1,CASRDRGFRTEAFF
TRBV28,CASSSKTRTSGVRYEQYF
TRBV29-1,CSVEPPGGPDTQYF
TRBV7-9,CATGSGEETQYF
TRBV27,CASSTTSRYGYTF
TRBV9,CASSVSGTGPNEQFF
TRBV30,CAWSLQGTGQPQHF
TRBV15,CATSRGGTTPYEQYF
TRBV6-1,CASSIRTGNTDTQYF
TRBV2,CAYAGLVSETQYF
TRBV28,CASSLTRAGYNSPLHF
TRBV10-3,CAISQTDLNEKLFF
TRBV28,CAYEDSLLEDSNQPQHF
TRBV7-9,CASTTGNEQFF